Given below is one T cell receptor beta chain in context. Generated by immunoSEQ multiplex PCR, the TCRdb table keeps only in-frame clones and is missing some. The sample holds some 150,000 clones, around four fifths seen once. Germline CDR1 reads SGHNT; CDR2 reads YYREEE (reference sequence). The CDR3 spans 15 residues. J lost 9 bases, V lost 6 bases, and 14 bases had no gene match. This sample stems from a study of blood T cell repertoires in COVID-19. The sample taken for sequencing was peripheral blood. The gene calls are TRBV5-4 and TRBJ2-1; 8 bases are shared with TRBD2. The TCR comes from a man aged 65 to 85 with acute or convalescent COVID-19. The DNA of the CDR3 is TGTGCCAGCACCCGGAGCGGGAGAATCGGTGGTGAGCAGTTCTTC. Its protein is CASTRSGRIGGEQFF. Full variable domain (missing parts from reference TRBV5-4 and TRBJ2-1): ETGVTQSPTHLIKTRGQQVTLRCSSQSGHNTVSWYQQALGQGPQFIFQYYREEENGRGNFPPRFSGLQFPNYSSELNVNALELDDSALYLCASTRSGRIGGEQFFGPGTRLTVL.